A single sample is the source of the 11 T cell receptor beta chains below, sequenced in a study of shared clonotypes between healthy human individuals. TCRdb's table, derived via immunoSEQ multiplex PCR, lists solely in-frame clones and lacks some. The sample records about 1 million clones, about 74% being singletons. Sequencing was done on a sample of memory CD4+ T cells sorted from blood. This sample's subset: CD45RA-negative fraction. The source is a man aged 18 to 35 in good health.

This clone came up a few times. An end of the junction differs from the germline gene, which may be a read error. The CDR3 nucleotides are TGTGCCAGCAGTGAAGGGACTAGCATAGATACGCAGTATTTT. Protein sequence: CASSEGTSIDTQYF. The chain employs TRBV2 and TRBJ2-3; 8 bases agree with TRBD2. Germline-derived CDR1 and CDR2 are SNHLY and FYNNEI. The CDR3 length is 14 residues.

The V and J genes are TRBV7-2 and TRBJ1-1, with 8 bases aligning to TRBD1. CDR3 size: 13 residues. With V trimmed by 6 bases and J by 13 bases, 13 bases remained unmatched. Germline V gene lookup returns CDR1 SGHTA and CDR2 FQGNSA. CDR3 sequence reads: CASSQTTGVRHFF. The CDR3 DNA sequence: TGTGCCAGCAGTCAAACGACAGGGGTGAGGCATTTCTTT.

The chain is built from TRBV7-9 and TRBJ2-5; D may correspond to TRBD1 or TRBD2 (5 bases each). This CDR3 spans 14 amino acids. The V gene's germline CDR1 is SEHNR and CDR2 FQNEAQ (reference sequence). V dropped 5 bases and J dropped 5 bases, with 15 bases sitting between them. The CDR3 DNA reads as TGTGCCAGCAGCCTGGGGAAGGGGAGTGAGACCCAGTACTTC. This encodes CASSLGKGSETQYF. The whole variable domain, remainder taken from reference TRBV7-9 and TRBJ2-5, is DTGVSQNPRHKITKRGQNVTFRCDPISEHNRLYWYRQTLGQGPEFLTYFQNEAQLEKSRLLSDRFSAERPKGSFSTLEIQRTEQGDSAMYLCASSLGKGSETQYFGPGTRLLVL.

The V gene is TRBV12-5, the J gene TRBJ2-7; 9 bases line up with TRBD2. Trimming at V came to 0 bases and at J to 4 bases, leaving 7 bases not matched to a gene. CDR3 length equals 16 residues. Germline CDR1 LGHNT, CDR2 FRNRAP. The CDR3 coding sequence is TGTGCTAGTGGTTTGGTACTGACTAGCGGAGAGTACGAGCAGTACTTC. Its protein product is CASGLVLTSGEYEQYF.

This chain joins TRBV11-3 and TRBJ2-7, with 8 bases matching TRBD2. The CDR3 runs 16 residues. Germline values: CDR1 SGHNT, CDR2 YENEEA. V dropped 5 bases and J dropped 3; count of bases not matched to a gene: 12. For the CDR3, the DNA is TGTGCCAGCAGCCCCGGTGAGACGGGAGGGGGCTACGAGCAGTACTTC. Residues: CASSPGETGGGYEQYF.

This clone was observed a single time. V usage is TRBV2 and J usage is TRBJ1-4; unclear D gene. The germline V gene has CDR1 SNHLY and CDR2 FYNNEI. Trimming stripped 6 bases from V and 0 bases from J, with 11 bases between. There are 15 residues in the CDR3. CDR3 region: CASRMGWATNEKLFF. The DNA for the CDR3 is TGTGCCAGCAGGATGGGATGGGCAACTAATGAAAAACTGTTTTTT.

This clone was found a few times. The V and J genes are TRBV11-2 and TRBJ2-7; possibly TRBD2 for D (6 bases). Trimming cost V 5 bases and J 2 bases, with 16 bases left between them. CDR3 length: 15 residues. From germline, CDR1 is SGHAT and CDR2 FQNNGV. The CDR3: CASSPGWTIAYEQYF. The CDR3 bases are TGTGCCAGCAGCCCCGGTTGGACTATTGCCTACGAGCAGTACTTC.

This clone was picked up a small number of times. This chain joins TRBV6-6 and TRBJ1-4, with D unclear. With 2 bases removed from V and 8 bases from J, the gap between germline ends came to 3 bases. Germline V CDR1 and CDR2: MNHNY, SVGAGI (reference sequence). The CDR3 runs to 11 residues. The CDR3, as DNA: TGTGCCAGCAGTTACGCCGAAAAACTGTTTTTT. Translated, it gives CASSYAEKLFF.

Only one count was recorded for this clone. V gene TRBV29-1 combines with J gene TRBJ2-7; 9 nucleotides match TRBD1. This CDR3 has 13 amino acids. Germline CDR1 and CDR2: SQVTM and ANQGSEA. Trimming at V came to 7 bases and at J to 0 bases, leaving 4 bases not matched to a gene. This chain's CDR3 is CSGRDRDSYEQYF. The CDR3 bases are TGCAGCGGGCGGGACAGGGACTCCTACGAGCAGTACTTC.

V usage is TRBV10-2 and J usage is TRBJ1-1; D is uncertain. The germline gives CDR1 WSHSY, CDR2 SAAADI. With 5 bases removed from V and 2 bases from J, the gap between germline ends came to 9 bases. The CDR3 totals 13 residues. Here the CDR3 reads CASSQQVNTEAFF. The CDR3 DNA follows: TGCGCCAGCAGTCAGCAGGTAAACACTGAAGCTTTCTTT.

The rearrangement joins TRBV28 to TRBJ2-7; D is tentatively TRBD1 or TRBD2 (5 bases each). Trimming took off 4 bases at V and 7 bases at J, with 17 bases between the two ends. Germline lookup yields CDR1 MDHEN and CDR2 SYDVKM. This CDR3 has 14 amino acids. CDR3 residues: CASSSPEGRREQYF. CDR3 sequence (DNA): TGTGCCAGCAGTTCCCCCGAGGGGCGGAGGGAGCAGTACTTC.